The 9 T cell receptor beta chains in this list originate from one sample, sequenced in a study of pediatric ulcerative colitis. Clones were read by immunoSEQ multiplex PCR, and TCRdb kept only the in-frame ones, dropping some. The sample has tens of thousands of clones, roughly two thirds seen once. The rectum was sampled with one to two pinch biopsies at colonoscopy. Sequencing used gut tissue. These receptors came from a boy between 10 and 17 years old with severe ulcerative colitis.

V is TRBV10-3 and J is TRBJ2-7; TRBD1 matches 10 bases. Germline V gives CDR1 ENHRY, CDR2 SYGVKD. The CDR3 sequence is 12 residues long. The trim removed 11 bases at V and 6 bases at J, leaving 7 bases unmatched. The CDR3 nucleotides read TGTGCCTCTGACAGGGGGCGCGGCGAGCAGTACTTC. This gives the protein CASDRGRGEQYF.

This clone came up once. The V and J genes are TRBV5-6 and TRBJ1-2, with D hard to call. The germline V gene has CDR1 SGHDT and CDR2 YYEEEE. The CDR3 has 12 amino acids. Trimming pared 4 bases from V and 8 bases from J, leaving 12 bases between. This CDR3 is CASSRIFSGYTF. The CDR3 region has the DNA TGTGCCAGCAGCCGGATTTTTTCCGGCTACACCTTC.

The CDR3 reads CASSPLAGFSTDTQYF. DNA of the CDR3: TGTGCCAGTAGTCCGTTAGCGGGGTTTAGCACAGATACGCAGTATTTT. The V and J genes are TRBV19 and TRBJ2-3; 8 bases line up with TRBD2. The J segment lost 0 bases and the V segment lost 5 bases, leaving 7 bases of the junction unmatched. Germline V gene data show CDR1 as LNHDA and CDR2 as SQIVND (reference sequence). CDR3 length: 16 amino acids.

The V call is TRBV27, the J call TRBJ2-5; 10 nucleotides agree with TRBD1. CDR3 length: 15 residues. Germline CDR1 is MNHEY and CDR2 is SMNVEV (reference sequence). The junction had 12 bases not matched to a gene; V was cut back by 8 bases and J by 6 bases. CDR3: CASHPTGGAVKTQYF. The CDR3 nucleotides are TGTGCCAGCCATCCGACAGGGGGCGCGGTAAAGACCCAGTACTTC.

This clone was seen just once. The chain combines TRBV5-4 with TRBJ1-2, with 9 bases fitting TRBD1. V lost 3 bases and J lost 6; bases outside the gene matches: 6. The CDR3 contains 14 residues. CDR1 SGHNT and CDR2 YYREEE come from the germline V gene (reference sequence). The CDR3 DNA follows: TGTGCCAGCAGCTCAACTCGGACAGGGGATGGCTACACCTTC. Translating it yields CASSSTRTGDGYTF.

The rearrangement joins TRBV5-4 to TRBJ1-2; unclear D gene. V shed 4 bases and J shed 8 bases, with 12 bases lying between them. The CDR3 contains 12 residues. Germline V lookup: CDR1 SGHNT, CDR2 YYREEE (reference sequence). The CDR3 loop is CASSPQRGGYTF. CDR3 coding DNA: TGTGCCAGCAGCCCACAAAGAGGCGGCTACACCTTC.

This clone was counted between two and nine times. V is TRBV2 and J is TRBJ2-5, with a possible D match to TRBD2 (6 bases). CDR3 length: 16 residues. Trimming took 8 bases from V and 2 from J, leaving 21 bases between them. Germline V gene lookup returns CDR1 SNHLY and CDR2 FYNNEI. The CDR3: CASLQSLAWGQETQYF. The CDR3, as DNA: TGTGCCAGCCTACAGTCTCTAGCGTGGGGACAAGAGACCCAGTACTTC.

This clone was counted only a few times. The chain carries TRBV30 and TRBJ1-2; 7 bases are a match to TRBD1. V was pared by 4 bases and J by 0 bases, with 8 bases of the junction left unmatched. CDR3 length: 15 amino acids. Germline V gives CDR1 GTSNPN, CDR2 SVGIG (reference sequence). The CDR3 DNA reads as TGTGCCTGGACTTATGGACAGGTGGCTAACTATGGCTACACCTTC. Amino acids: CAWTYGQVANYGYTF.

CDR3 in DNA: TGCGCCAGCAGCCAAGTCCAGGGCGGGCAGCCCCAGCATTTT. Its translation: CASSQVQGGQPQHF. The rearrangement joins TRBV4-1 to TRBJ1-5; weak D call: TRBD1 (5 bases). The ends were cut back, 1 base at V and 7 bases at J, with 11 bases in the middle. This CDR3 contains 14 residues. The germline V gene has CDR1 MGHRA and CDR2 YSYEKL.